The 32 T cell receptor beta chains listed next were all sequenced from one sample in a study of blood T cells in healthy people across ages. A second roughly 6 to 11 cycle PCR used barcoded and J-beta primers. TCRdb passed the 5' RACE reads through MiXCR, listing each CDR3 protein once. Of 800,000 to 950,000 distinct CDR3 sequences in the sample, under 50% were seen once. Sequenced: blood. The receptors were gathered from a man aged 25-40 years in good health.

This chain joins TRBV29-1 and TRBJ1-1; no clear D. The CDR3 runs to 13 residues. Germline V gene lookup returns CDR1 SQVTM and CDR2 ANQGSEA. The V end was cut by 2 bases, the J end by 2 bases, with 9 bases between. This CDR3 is CSVERRINTEAFF. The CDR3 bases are TGCAGCGTTGAACGCAGGATAAACACTGAAGCTTTCTTT.

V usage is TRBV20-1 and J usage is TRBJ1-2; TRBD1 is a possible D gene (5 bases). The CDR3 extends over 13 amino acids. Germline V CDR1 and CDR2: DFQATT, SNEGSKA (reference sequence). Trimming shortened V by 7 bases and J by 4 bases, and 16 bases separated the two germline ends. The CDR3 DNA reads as TGCAGTGGCGTTTCCAGGGCACTCTATGGCTACACCTTC. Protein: CSGVSRALYGYTF.

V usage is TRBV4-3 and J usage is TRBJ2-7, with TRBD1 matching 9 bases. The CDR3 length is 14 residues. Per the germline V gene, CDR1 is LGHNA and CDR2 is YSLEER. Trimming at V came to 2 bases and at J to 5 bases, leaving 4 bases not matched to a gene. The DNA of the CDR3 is TGCGCCAGCAGCCAACGGGACAGGGTAGACGAGCAGTACTTC. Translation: CASSQRDRVDEQYF.

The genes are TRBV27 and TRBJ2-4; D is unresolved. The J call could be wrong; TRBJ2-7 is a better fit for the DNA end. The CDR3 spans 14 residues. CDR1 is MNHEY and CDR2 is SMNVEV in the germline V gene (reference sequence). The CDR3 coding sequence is TGTGCCAGCAGTTTATCGGCGGCCCATGGCGAGCAGTACTTC. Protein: CASSLSAAHGEQYF.

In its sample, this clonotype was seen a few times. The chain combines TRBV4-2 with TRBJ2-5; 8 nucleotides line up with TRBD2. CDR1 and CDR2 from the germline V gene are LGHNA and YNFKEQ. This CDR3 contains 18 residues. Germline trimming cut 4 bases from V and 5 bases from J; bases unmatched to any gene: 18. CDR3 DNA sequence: TGTGCCAGCAGCCCCCTCTGGGGTAGCGGGGTCGACCGTGAGACCCAGTACTTC. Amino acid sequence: CASSPLWGSGVDRETQYF.

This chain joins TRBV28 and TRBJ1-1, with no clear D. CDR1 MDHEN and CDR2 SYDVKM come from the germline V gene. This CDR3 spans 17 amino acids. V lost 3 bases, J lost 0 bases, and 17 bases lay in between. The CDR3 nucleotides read TGTGCCAGCAGTTTGGAGCAGAGTTTCATCATGAACACTGAAGCTTTCTTT. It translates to CASSLEQSFIMNTEAFF.

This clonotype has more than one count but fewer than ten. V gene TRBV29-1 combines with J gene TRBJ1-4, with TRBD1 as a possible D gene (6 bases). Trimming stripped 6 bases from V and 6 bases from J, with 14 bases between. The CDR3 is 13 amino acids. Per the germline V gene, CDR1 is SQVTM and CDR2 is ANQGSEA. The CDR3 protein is CSVETGEDEKLFF. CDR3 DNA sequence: TGCAGCGTGGAGACAGGAGAAGATGAAAAACTGTTTTTT.

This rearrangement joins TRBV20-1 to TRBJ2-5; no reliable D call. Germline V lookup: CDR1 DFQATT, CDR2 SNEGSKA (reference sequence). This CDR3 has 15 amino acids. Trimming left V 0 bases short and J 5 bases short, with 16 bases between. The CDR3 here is CSARDQMDRTETQYF. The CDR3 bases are TGCAGTGCTAGAGATCAAATGGACCGTACCGAGACCCAGTACTTC.

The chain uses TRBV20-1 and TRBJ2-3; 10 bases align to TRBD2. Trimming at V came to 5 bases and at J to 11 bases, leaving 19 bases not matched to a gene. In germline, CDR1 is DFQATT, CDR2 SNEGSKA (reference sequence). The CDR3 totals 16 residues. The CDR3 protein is CSAGTETGLLAGKQYF. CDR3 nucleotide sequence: TGCAGTGCTGGTACCGAGACAGGTCTACTAGCGGGGAAGCAGTATTTT.

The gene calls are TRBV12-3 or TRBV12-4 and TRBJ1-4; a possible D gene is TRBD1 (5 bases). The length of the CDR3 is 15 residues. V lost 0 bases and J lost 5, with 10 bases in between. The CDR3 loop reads CASSLAGTINEKLFF. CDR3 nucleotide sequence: TGTGCCAGCAGTTTAGCCGGGACTATAAATGAAAAACTGTTTTTT.

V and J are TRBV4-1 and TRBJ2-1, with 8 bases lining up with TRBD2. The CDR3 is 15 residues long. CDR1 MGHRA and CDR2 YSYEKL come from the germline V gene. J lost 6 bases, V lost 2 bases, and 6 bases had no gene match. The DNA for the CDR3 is TGCGCCAGCAGCCAACCAGCGGGAGCCAGCAATGAGCAGTTCTTC. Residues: CASSQPAGASNEQFF.

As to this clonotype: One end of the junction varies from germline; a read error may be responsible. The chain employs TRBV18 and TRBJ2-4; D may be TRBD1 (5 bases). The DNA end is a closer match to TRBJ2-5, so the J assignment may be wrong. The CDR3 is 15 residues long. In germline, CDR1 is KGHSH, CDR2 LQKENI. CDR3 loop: CVSSLLSQGGETQYF. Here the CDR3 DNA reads TGTGTCAGCTCACTCCTTTCCCAGGGCGGAGAGACCCAGTACTTC.

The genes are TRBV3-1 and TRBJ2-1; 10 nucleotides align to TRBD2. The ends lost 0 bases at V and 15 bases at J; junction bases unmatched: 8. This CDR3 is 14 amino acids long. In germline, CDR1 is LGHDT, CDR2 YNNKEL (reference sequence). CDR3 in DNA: TGTGCCAGCAGCCAAGATCGGCTAGCGGGGGTGCGGTTCTTC. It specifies CASSQDRLAGVRFF.

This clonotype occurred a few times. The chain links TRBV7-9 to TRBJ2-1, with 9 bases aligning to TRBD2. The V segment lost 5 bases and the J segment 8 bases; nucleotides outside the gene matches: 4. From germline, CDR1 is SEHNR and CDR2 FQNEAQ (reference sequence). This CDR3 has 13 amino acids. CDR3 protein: CASSLSGGDEQFF. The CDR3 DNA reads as TGTGCCAGCAGCCTTAGCGGGGGCGATGAGCAGTTCTTC. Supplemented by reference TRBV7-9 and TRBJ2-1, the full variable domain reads DTGVSQNPRHKITKRGQNVTFRCDPISEHNRLYWYRQTLGQGPEFLTYFQNEAQLEKSRLLSDRFSAERPKGSFSTLEIQRTEQGDSAMYLCASSLSGGDEQFFGPGTRLTVL.

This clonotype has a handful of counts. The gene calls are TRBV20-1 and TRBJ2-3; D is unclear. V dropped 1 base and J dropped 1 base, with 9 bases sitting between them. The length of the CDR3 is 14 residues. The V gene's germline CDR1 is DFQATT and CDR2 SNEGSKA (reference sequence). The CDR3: CSARVVGRTDTQYF. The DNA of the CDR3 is TGCAGTGCTAGAGTAGTAGGGCGCACAGATACGCAGTATTTT.

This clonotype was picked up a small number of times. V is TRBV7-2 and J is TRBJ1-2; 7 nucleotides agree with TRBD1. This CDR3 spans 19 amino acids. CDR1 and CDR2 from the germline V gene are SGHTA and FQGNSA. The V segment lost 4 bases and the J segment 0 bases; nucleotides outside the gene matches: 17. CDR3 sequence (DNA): TGTGCCAGCAGCTATCTAGACCTTCCGACAGGGAAAGCTAACTATGGCTACACCTTC. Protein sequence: CASSYLDLPTGKANYGYTF.

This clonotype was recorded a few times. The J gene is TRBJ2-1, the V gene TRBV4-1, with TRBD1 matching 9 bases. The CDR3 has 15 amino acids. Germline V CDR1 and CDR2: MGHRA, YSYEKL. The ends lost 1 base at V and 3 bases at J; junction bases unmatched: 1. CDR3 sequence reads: CASSQGTGVYNEQFF. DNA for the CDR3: TGCGCCAGCAGCCAAGGGACAGGGGTCTACAATGAGCAGTTCTTC.

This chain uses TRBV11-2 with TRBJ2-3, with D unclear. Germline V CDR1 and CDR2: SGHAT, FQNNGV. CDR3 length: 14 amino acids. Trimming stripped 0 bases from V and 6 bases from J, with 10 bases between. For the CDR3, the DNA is TGTGCCAGCAGCTTAGAATGGGGAATGGATACGCAGTATTTT. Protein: CASSLEWGMDTQYF.

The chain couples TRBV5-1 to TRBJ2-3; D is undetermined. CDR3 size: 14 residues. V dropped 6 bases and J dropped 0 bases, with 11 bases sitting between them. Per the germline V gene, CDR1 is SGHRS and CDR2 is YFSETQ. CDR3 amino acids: CASTKDPSTDTQYF. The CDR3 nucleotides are TGCGCCAGCACAAAGGACCCGAGCACAGATACGCAGTATTTT.

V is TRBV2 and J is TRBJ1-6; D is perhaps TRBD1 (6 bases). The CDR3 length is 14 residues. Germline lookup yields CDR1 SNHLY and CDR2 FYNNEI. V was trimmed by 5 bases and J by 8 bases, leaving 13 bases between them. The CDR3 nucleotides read TGTGCCAGCAGTCAGGGACACCGGGATTCACCCCTCCACTTT. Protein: CASSQGHRDSPLHF.

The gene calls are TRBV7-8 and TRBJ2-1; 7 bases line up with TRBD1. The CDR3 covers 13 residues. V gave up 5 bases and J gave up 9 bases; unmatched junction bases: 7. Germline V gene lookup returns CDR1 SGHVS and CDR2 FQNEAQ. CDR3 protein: CASSRGQNREQFF. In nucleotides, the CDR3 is TGTGCCAGCAGCCGGGGACAGAACCGTGAGCAGTTCTTC.

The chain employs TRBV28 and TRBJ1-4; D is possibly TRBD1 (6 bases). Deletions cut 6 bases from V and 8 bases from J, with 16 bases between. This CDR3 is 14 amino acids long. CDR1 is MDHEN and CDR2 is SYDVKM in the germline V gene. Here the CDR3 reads CASRIPGVGEKLFF. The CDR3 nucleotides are TGTGCCAGCAGAATTCCAGGGGTAGGGGAAAAACTGTTTTTT.

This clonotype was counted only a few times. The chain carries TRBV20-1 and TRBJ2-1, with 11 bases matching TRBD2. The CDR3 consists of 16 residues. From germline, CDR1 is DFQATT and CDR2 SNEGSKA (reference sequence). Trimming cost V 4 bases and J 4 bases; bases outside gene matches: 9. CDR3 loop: CSAIAPGTSGYNEQFF. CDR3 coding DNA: TGCAGTGCTATAGCCCCCGGGACTAGCGGATACAATGAGCAGTTCTTC.

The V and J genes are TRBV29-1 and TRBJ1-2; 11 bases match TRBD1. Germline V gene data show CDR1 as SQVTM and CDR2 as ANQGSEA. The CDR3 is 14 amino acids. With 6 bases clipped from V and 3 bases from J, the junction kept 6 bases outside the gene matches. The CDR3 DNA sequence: TGCAGCGTCCCCAGGACAGGGGGCGACTATGGCTACACCTTC. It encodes CSVPRTGGDYGYTF.

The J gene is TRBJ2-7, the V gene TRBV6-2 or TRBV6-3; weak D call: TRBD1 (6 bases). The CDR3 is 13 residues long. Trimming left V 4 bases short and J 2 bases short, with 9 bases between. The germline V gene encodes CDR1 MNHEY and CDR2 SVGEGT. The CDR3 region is CASSSGDAYEQYF. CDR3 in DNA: TGTGCCAGCAGTTCAGGGGACGCCTACGAGCAGTACTTC.

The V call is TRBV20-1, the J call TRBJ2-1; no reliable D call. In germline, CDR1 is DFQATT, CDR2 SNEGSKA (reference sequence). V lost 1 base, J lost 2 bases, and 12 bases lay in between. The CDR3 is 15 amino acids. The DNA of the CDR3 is TGCAGTGCTAGAGCCGTTGGGCGGACCTACAATGAGCAGTTCTTC. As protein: CSARAVGRTYNEQFF.

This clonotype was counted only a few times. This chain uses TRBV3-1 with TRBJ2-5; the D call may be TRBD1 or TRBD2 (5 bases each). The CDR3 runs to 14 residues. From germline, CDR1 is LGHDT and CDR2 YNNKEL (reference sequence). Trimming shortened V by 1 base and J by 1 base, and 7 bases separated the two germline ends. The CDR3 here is CASSQAGRQETQYF. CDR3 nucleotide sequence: TGTGCCAGCAGCCAAGCGGGGCGCCAAGAGACCCAGTACTTC.

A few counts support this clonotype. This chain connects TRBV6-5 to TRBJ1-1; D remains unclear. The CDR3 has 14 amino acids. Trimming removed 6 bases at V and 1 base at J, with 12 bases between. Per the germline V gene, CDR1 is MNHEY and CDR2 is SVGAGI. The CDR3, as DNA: TGTGCCAGCAGGACGACTTCAGGGAACACTGAAGCTTTCTTT. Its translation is CASRTTSGNTEAFF.

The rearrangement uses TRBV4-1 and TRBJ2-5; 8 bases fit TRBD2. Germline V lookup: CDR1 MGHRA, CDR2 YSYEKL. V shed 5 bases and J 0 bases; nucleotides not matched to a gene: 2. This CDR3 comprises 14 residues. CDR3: CASSGAGDQETQYF. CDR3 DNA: TGCGCCAGCAGCGGAGCGGGAGACCAAGAGACCCAGTACTTC.

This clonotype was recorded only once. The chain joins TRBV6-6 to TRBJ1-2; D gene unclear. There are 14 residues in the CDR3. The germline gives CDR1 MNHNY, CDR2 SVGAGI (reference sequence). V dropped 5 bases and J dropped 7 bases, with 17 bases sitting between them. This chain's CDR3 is CASSDATPSFGYTF. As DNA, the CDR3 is TGTGCCAGCAGTGACGCGACGCCGTCATTTGGCTACACCTTC.

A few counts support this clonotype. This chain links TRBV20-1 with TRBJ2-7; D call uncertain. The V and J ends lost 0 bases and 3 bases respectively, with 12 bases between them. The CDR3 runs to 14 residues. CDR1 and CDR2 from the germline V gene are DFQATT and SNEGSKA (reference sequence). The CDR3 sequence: CSARESSLYYEQYF. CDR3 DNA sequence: TGCAGTGCTAGAGAGTCTAGTTTGTACTACGAGCAGTACTTC.

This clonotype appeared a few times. The CDR3 reads CASSPTGDSYEQYF. As DNA, the CDR3 is TGTGCCAGCAGCCCTACAGGGGACTCATACGAGCAGTACTTC. The chain is built from TRBV7-9 and TRBJ2-7; perhaps TRBD1 as D (7 bases). Germline V lookup: CDR1 SEHNR, CDR2 FQNEAQ (reference sequence). The CDR3 has 14 amino acids. Trimming pared 5 bases from V and 4 bases from J, leaving 15 bases between.